This TCR beta chain was identified in a study of cytomegalovirus exposure and HLA in healthy donors. A word on this clone: Antigen: not known.

Use of 60 Vbeta and 13 Jbeta primers characterized the PCR. The data were produced by immunoSEQ multiplex PCR, yet TCRdb's version contains in-frame clones alone and is incomplete. The sample shows roughly 160,000 clones, 65% to 80% of them seen only once. General observations from the study: The authors later found most CMV-associated TCR beta chains appeared HLA-restricted. A later look showed TCR association rates differing by HLA locus, highest for DRB1 and lowest for HLA-C.

Donors had nominal health at sampling but likely had unrecorded immune exposures. The specimen sequenced was PBMCs. This sequence originates from a woman in her 50s in good health and CMV-seropositive.

CDR3 DNA sequence: TGTGCCAGCAGTTTAGTTGGGAACACCGGGGAGCTGTTTTTT. Translating it yields CASSLVGNTGELFF. This chain joins TRBV25-1 and TRBJ2-2, with no clear D. Germline V gene data show CDR1 as MGHDK and CDR2 as SYGVNS. This CDR3 has 14 residues. V lost 5 bases to trimming and J lost 1 base, with 8 bases between them.